This T cell receptor beta chain was profiled in a study of post-analysis software for immune sequencing data. General observations from the study: Controls had lower frequencies than patients of five or six TRBV segments, which included TRBV5-6, TRBV5-1 and TRBV20-1. Normalized Chao1 diversity was significantly reduced in patients versus controls.

The sample holds a few counts of this clonotype. Antigen unknown. There are 13 residues in the CDR3. Trimming removed 4 bases at V and 6 bases at J, with 12 bases between. Per the germline V gene, CDR1 is MGHDK and CDR2 is SYGVNS. cDNA libraries for TCR beta contained unique molecular identifiers. Starting from approximately 0.95 to 9.8 million T cells, the study yielded roughly 0.5 million cDNA molecules. From the PCR reads, TCRdb called clonotypes with MiXCR, one entry per CDR3 protein. Counted here are fewer than 850,000 distinct CDR3 sequences, 30% occurring once; the ten biggest clones make up around 0.56%.

This receptor was identified in a girl aged 10 to 17 with multiple sclerosis. The sequenced sample was blood. The J gene is TRBJ1-2, the V gene TRBV25-1; D is perhaps TRBD1 (6 bases). CDR3 sequence (DNA): TGTGCCAGCAGTGTCTATCAGGGGCATGGCTACACCTTC. It yields the protein CASSVYQGHGYTF.